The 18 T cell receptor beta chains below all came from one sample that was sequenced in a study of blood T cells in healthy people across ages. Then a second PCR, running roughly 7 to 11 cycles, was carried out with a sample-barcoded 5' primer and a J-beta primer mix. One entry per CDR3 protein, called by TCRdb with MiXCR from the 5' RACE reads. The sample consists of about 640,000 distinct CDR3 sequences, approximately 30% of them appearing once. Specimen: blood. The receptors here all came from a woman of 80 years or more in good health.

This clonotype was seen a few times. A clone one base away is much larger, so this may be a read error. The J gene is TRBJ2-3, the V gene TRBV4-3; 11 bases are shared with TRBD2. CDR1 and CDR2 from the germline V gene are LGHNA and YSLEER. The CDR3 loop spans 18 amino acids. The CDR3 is CASSQRPITSGGADAQYF. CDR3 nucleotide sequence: TGCGCCAGCAGCCAAAGGCCGATTACTAGCGGGGGAGCAGATGCGCAGTATTTT.

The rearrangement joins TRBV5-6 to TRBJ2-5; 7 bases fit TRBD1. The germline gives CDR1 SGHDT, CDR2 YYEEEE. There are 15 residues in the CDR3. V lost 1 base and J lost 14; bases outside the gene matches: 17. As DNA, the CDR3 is TGTGCCAGCAGCTTGTCACGGACAGGTGTCAGCGAGCATTACTTC. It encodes CASSLSRTGVSEHYF.

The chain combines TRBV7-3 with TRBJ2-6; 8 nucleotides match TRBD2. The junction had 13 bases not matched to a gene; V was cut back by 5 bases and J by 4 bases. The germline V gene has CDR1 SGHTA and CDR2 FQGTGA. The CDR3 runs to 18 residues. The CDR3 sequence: CASSQDGGGGTGANVLTF. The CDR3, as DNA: TGTGCCAGCAGCCAAGATGGGGGCGGGGGGACCGGGGCCAACGTCCTGACTTTC.

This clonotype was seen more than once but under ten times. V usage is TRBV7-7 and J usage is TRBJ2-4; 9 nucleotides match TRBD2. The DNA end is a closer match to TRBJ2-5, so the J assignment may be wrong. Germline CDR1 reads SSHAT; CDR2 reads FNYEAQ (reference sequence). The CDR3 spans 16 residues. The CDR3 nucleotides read TGTGCCAGCAGCTCCGGCTGGCGGGGGGGTGAAGAGACCCAGTACTTC. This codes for CASSSGWRGGEETQYF.

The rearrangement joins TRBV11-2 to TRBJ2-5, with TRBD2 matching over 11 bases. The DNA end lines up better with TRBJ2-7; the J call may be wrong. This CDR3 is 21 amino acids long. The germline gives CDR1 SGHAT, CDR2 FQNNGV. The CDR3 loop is CASSHPGTSGHFKNPPDEQYF. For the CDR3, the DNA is TGTGCCAGCAGTCATCCCGGGACTAGCGGACACTTCAAAAACCCTCCTGACGAGCAGTACTTC.

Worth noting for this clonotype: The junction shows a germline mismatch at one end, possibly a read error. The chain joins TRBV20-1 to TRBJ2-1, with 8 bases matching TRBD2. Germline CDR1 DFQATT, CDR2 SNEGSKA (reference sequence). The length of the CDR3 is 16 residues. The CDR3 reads CGARDLGTRAYNEQFF. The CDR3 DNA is TGCGGTGCTAGAGATCTGGGGACTAGAGCCTACAATGAGCAGTTCTTC.

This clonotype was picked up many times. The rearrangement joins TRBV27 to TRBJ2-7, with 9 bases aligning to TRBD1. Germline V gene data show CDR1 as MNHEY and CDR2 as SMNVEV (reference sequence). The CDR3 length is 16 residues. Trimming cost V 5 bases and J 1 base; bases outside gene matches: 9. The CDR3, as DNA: TGTGCCAGCAGTCCGTCCGGACAGGGGAGGTCCTACGAGCAGTACTTC. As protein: CASSPSGQGRSYEQYF.

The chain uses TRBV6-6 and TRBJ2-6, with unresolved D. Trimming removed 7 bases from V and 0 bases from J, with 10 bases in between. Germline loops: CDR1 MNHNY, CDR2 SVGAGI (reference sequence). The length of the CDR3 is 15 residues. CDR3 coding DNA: TGTGCCAGCACGAGTCCGGGCTCTGGGGCCAACGTCCTGACTTTC. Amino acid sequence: CASTSPGSGANVLTF.

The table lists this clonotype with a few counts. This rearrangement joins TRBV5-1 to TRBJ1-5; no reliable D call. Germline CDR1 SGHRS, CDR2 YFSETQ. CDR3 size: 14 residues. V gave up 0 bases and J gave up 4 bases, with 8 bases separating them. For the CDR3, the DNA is TGCGCCAGCAGCTTGGCTGGGATGAATCAGCCCCAGCATTTT. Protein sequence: CASSLAGMNQPQHF.

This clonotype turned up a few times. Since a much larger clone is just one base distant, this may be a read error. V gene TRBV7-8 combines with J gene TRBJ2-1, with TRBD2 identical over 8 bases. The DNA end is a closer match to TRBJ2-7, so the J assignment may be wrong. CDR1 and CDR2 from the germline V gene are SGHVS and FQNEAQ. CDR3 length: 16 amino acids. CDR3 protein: CASSLLRGGSYNEQYF. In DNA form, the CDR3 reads TGTGCCAGCAGCTTACTTCGGGGGGGCTCCTACAATGAGCAGTACTTC.

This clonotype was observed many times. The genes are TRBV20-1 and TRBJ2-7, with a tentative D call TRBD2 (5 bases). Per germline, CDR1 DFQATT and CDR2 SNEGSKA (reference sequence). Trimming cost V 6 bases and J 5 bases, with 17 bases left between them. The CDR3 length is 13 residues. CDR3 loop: CSAEEGYSNEQYF. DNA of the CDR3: TGCAGTGCCGAAGAGGGCTATTCTAACGAGCAGTACTTC.

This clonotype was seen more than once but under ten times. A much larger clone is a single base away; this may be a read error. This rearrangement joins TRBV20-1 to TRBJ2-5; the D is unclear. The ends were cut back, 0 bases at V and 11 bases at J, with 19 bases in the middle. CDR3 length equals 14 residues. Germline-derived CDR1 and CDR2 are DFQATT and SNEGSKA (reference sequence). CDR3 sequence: CSARDGVWYNEQYF. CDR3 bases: TGCAGTGCTAGAGATGGGGTCTGGTACAATGAGCAGTACTTC.

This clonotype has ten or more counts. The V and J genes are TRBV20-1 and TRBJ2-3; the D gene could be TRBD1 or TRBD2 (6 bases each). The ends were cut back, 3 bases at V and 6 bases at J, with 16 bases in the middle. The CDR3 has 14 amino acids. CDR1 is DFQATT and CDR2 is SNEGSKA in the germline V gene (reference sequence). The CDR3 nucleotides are TGCAGTGCTAGGCAGACCCCGGGGGCGGATACGCAGTATTTT. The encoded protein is CSARQTPGADTQYF.

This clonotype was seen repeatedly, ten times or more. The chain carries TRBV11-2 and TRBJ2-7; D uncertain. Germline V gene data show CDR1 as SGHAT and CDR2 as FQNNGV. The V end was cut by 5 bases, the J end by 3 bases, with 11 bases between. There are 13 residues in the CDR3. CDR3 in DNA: TGTGCCAGCAGCCCGGGTTCCCACTACGAGCAGTACTTC. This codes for CASSPGSHYEQYF.

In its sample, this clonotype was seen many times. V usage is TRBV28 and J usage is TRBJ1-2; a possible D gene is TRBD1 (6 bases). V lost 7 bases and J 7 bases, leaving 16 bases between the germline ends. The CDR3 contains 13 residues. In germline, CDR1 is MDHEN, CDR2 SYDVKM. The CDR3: CASNSQGYGGYTF. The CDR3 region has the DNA TGTGCCAGCAATTCTCAGGGGTACGGTGGCTACACCTTC.

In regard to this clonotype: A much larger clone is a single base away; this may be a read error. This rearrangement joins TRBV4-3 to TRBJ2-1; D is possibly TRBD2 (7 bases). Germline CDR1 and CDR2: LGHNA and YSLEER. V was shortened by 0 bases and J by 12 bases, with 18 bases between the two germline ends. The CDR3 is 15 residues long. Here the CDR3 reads CASSQDNGGADVQFF. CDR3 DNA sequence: TGCGCCAGCAGCCAAGATAATGGGGGGGCGGATGTGCAGTTCTTC.

The CDR3 DNA reads TGCGCCAGCAGCTTCGGGGGGCGAATAGGCACAGATACGCAGTATTTT. This sequence encodes CASSFGGRIGTDTQYF. The V call is TRBV5-1, the J call TRBJ2-3; possible D gene TRBD2, 7 bases. The germline V gene encodes CDR1 SGHRS and CDR2 YFSETQ. This CDR3 is built from 16 residues. V shed 2 bases and J shed 1 base, with 14 bases lying between them.

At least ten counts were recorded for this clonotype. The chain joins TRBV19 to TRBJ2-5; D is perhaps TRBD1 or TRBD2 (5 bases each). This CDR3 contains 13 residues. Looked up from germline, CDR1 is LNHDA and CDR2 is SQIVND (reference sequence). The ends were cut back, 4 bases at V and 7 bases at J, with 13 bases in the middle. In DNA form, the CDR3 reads TGTGCCAGTAGTAGGGGCTACCGGGGGACCCAGTACTTC. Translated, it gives CASSRGYRGTQYF.